These 18 T cell receptor beta chains share one sample of origin, sequenced in a study of T cell changes during pregnancy in multiple sclerosis. Produced via immunoSEQ multiplex PCR; TCRdb's table is partial and in-frame only. The sample yields some 36,000 clones, about nine tenths seen once. The sequenced sample was peripheral blood, obtained in the second trimester of pregnancy. The source of these receptors is a female donor in good health, enrolled as a control in a pregnancy study.

CDR3 in amino acids: CASSAPAGETQYF. For the CDR3, the DNA is TGTGCCAGCAGCGCCCCAGCGGGGGAGACCCAGTACTTC. The genes are TRBV9 and TRBJ2-5, with TRBD2 matching over 7 bases. CDR1 SGDLS and CDR2 YYNGEE come from the germline V gene. CDR3 length: 13 residues. Unmatched junction bases numbered 4, after V lost 3 bases and J lost 5 bases.

The chain joins TRBV4-1 to TRBJ1-4, with D possibly being TRBD1 (6 bases). The length of the CDR3 is 15 residues. Germline V gene data show CDR1 as MGHRA and CDR2 as YSYEKL. The V end was cut by 0 bases, the J end by 6 bases, with 11 bases between. The CDR3 nucleotides read TGCGCCAGCAGCCAAGACCGGGACAAGTATGAAAAACTGTTTTTT. This codes for CASSQDRDKYEKLFF.

The chain links TRBV18 to TRBJ2-1; TRBD2 might be the D (7 bases). The CDR3 covers 20 residues. V was shortened by 6 bases and J by 8 bases, with 35 bases between the two germline ends. Germline V gene sequence: CDR1 KGHSH, CDR2 LQKENI. In DNA, the CDR3 is TGTGCCAGCTCGCCAGGGCTAGGGGGGAGCGGGAACCCCGGTGGCGATGAGCAGTTCTTC. This translates into CASSPGLGGSGNPGGDEQFF.

The genes are TRBV4-2 and TRBJ1-4; 7 positions match TRBD1. Germline V gene lookup returns CDR1 LGHNA and CDR2 YNFKEQ. The ends lost 5 bases at V and 7 bases at J; junction bases unmatched: 7. The CDR3 has 14 residues. DNA for the CDR3: TGTGCCAGCAGCTCCGAGGGGGCCGCTGAAAAACTGTTTTTT. Residues: CASSSEGAAEKLFF.

This chain uses TRBV11-2 with TRBJ1-2; a possible D gene is TRBD1 (6 bases). CDR3 length equals 17 residues. V lost 1 base, J lost 3 bases, and 18 bases lay in between. Germline V lookup: CDR1 SGHAT, CDR2 FQNNGV. CDR3 loop: CASSLGAWGQGDYGYTF. CDR3 bases: TGTGCCAGCAGCTTAGGTGCATGGGGGCAGGGAGACTATGGCTACACCTTC.

The chain employs TRBV6-4 and TRBJ1-2; TRBD1 agrees at 11 bases. The CDR3 consists of 15 residues. The ends lost 4 bases at V and 9 bases at J; junction bases unmatched: 10. Looked up from germline, CDR1 is MRHNA and CDR2 is SNTAGT. In DNA form, the CDR3 reads TGTGCCAGCAGTGCCCCCGGGACAGGGGGTACGAGCTACACCTTC. It specifies CASSAPGTGGTSYTF.

V gene TRBV27 combines with J gene TRBJ1-1; 7 bases are shared with TRBD1. V lost 6 bases to trimming and J lost 6 bases; unmatched junction nucleotides: 4. This CDR3 spans 12 amino acids. Per the germline V gene, CDR1 is MNHEY and CDR2 is SMNVEV (reference sequence). The CDR3 DNA reads as TGTGCCAGCAGCCAAGACAGGGCTGAAGCTTTCTTT. This sequence encodes CASSQDRAEAFF.

The chain carries TRBV19 and TRBJ1-1, with D perhaps matching TRBD1 (5 bases). This CDR3 has 14 residues. Germline lookup yields CDR1 LNHDA and CDR2 SQIVND (reference sequence). Trimming removed 3 bases from V and 1 base from J, with 9 bases in between. The CDR3 sequence: CASSIIGENTEAFF. The CDR3 DNA sequence: TGTGCCAGTAGTATTATAGGGGAGAACACTGAAGCTTTCTTT.

The chain recombines TRBV11-2 with TRBJ2-1, with 7 bases matching TRBD1. Germline trimming cut 5 bases from V and 2 bases from J; bases unmatched to any gene: 6. The CDR3 is made up of 15 amino acids. Germline assignment: CDR1 SGHAT and CDR2 FQNNGV. The CDR3 sequence: CASSPGQRAYNEQFF. In DNA form, the CDR3 reads TGTGCCAGCAGCCCGGGACAGAGGGCCTACAATGAGCAGTTCTTC.

V gene TRBV25-1 combines with J gene TRBJ2-1, with D possibly TRBD2 on 5 matching bases. Germline assignment: CDR1 MGHDK and CDR2 SYGVNS. The V and J ends lost 4 bases and 7 bases respectively, with 17 bases between them. The CDR3 covers 15 residues. The CDR3 loop is CASSVGSGFWNEQFF. DNA for the CDR3: TGTGCCAGCAGTGTAGGGAGCGGCTTTTGGAATGAGCAGTTCTTC.

V and J are TRBV2 and TRBJ1-2; the match to TRBD1 covers 8 bases. Trimming removed 7 bases from V and 6 bases from J; junction bases left unmatched: 13. The CDR3 is 15 residues long. From germline, CDR1 is SNHLY and CDR2 FYNNEI. DNA for the CDR3: TGTGCCAGCACGGAAGCAGACAGGGGAAACCATGGCTACACCTTC. Its translation is CASTEADRGNHGYTF.

CDR3 in DNA: TGTGCTAGTGGTTTGCTCCTTTCCTACGAGCAGTACTTC. Translated: CASGLLLSYEQYF. The chain is built from TRBV12-5 and TRBJ2-7; D is undetermined. Germline CDR1 is LGHNT and CDR2 is FRNRAP. This CDR3 comprises 13 residues. V dropped 2 bases and J dropped 1 base, with 6 bases sitting between them.

CDR3 in amino acids: CASLTSGSRGSYNEQFF. CDR3 nucleotides: TGTGCCAGCTTGACTAGCGGGAGTAGAGGCTCCTACAATGAGCAGTTCTTC. This rearrangement joins TRBV28 to TRBJ2-1, with 12 bases identical to TRBD2. With 8 bases clipped from V and 0 bases from J, the junction kept 8 bases outside the gene matches. The germline gives CDR1 MDHEN, CDR2 SYDVKM. There are 17 residues in the CDR3.

The rearrangement uses TRBV7-6 and TRBJ2-2; D might be TRBD1 (6 bases). Trimming shortened V by 2 bases and J by 6 bases, and 16 bases separated the two germline ends. The CDR3 loop spans 16 amino acids. Germline CDR1 reads SGHVS; CDR2 reads FNYEAQ. CDR3 in amino acids: CASSLNSGAFAGELFF. DNA for the CDR3: TGTGCCAGCAGCTTAAACTCAGGGGCCTTTGCCGGGGAGCTGTTTTTT.

This rearrangement joins TRBV2 to TRBJ1-2; 7 bases fit TRBD1. The germline V gene has CDR1 SNHLY and CDR2 FYNNEI. The V gene end was trimmed by 6 bases and the J gene end by 4 bases; junction bases not matched to a gene: 8. CDR3 length equals 14 residues. CDR3 region: CASRYPGGSYGYTF. The CDR3 nucleotides are TGTGCCAGCAGATACCCAGGGGGGAGCTATGGCTACACCTTC.

This clone turned up a few times. The V and J genes are TRBV6-4 and TRBJ2-1, with 12 bases that match TRBD2. The CDR3 is 15 residues long. Trimming took 0 bases from V and 6 from J; bases not matched to a gene: 0. Germline CDR1 is MRHNA and CDR2 is SNTAGT. This CDR3 reads CASSDSTSGSNEQFF. The CDR3 coding sequence is TGTGCCAGCAGTGACTCGACTAGCGGGAGCAATGAGCAGTTCTTC.

The V call is TRBV27, the J call TRBJ2-1; tentative D call: TRBD2 (6 bases). The CDR3 consists of 13 residues. V lost 5 bases to trimming and J lost 8 bases, with 13 bases between them. CDR1 and CDR2 (germline): MNHEY, SMNVEV (reference sequence). The CDR3 DNA sequence: TGTGCCAGCAGTCCGACTAGTTTCTATGAGCAGTTCTTC. Translating gives CASSPTSFYEQFF.

This chain connects TRBV5-4 to TRBJ2-3; D is perhaps TRBD2 (5 bases). V lost 3 bases, J lost 2 bases, and 13 bases lay in between. CDR1 SGHNT and CDR2 YYREEE come from the germline V gene (reference sequence). The CDR3 has 15 amino acids. CDR3 protein: CASSYQTGSTDTQYF. CDR3 bases: TGTGCCAGCAGCTATCAAACGGGGTCCACAGATACGCAGTATTTT.